These 13 T cell receptor beta chains were sequenced from one sample in a study of neurological immune-mediated disorders. Each CDR3 protein is one row after TCRdb ran MiXCR on the 5' RACE reads. This table has 50,000 or so distinct CDR3 sequences, over 15% appearing once. The sequencing input was PBMCs. These receptors were obtained from a man aged 55-75 years in good health.

By its share, this clonotype is medium-sized. The chain employs TRBV7-2 and TRBJ2-7; D not resolved. V was trimmed by 7 bases and J by 5 bases, leaving 15 bases between them. CDR1 and CDR2 (germline): SGHTA, FQGNSA. The CDR3 covers 13 residues. The CDR3 reads CASTYSDIHEQYF. The CDR3 bases are TGTGCCAGCACTTATTCTGACATCCACGAGCAGTACTTC.

This clonotype was counted many times. The chain carries TRBV3-1 and TRBJ1-1; 8 bases are a match to TRBD1. The CDR3 totals 14 residues. The germline gives CDR1 LGHDT, CDR2 YNNKEL (reference sequence). J lost 4 bases, V lost 5 bases, and 6 bases had no gene match. The CDR3 coding sequence is TGTGCCAGCAGCGCAGCGGACAGGGCCACTGAAGCTTTCTTT. It specifies CASSAADRATEAFF.

The sample holds many counts of this clonotype. The CDR3 loop reads CASSFGLSGGTGELFF. The CDR3 region has the DNA TGTGCCAGCAGCTTCGGACTCTCGGGGGGCACCGGGGAGCTGTTTTTT. The V and J genes are TRBV6-2 or TRBV6-3 and TRBJ2-2; 7 positions match TRBD2. J lost 4 bases, V lost 6 bases, and 11 bases had no gene match. The CDR3 covers 16 residues. Germline CDR1 reads MNHEY; CDR2 reads SVGEGT.

This clonotype was counted at least ten times. The CDR3 sequence is CAGRGLPNTEAFF. As DNA, the CDR3 is TGTGCCGGCCGCGGTCTTCCGAACACTGAAGCTTTCTTT. The chain joins TRBV28 to TRBJ1-1; D is unresolved. The CDR3 is made up of 13 amino acids. V was shortened by 11 bases and J by 1 base, with 14 bases between the two germline ends. The germline V gene has CDR1 MDHEN and CDR2 SYDVKM. The whole variable domain, filled in from reference TRBV28 and TRBJ1-1, reads DVKVTQSSRYLVKRTGEKVFLECVQDMDHENMFWYRQDPGLGLRLIYFSYDVKMKEKGDIPEGYSVSREKKERFSLILESASTNQTSMYLCAGRGLPNTEAFFGQGTRLTVV.

The J gene is TRBJ2-5, the V gene TRBV7-7, with D maybe TRBD2 (6 bases). The CDR3 spans 15 residues. Germline assignment: CDR1 SSHAT and CDR2 FNYEAQ (reference sequence). Trimming cost V 3 bases and J 5 bases, with 16 bases left between them. The DNA for the CDR3 is TGTGCCAGCAGCTTGGGAACGACTAGAGTTGAGACCCAGTACTTC. Translating gives CASSLGTTRVETQYF.

The sample holds many counts of this clonotype. The chain combines TRBV5-1 with TRBJ1-2; TRBD1 is a possible D gene (6 bases). This CDR3 is built from 14 residues. The V and J ends lost 0 bases and 8 bases respectively, with 14 bases between them. CDR1 and CDR2 (germline): SGHRS, YFSETQ. CDR3: CASSLATGGAGYTF. In nucleotides, the CDR3 is TGCGCCAGCAGCTTGGCTACTGGGGGCGCCGGCTACACCTTC.

V usage is TRBV6-5 and J usage is TRBJ2-3; D assignment may be TRBD1 or TRBD2 (5 bases each). The germline V and J ends were trimmed by 5 bases and 4 bases, with 10 bases remaining between them. Germline V lookup: CDR1 MNHEY, CDR2 SVGAGI. The CDR3 consists of 13 residues. CDR3 protein: CASSRRGADTQYF. As DNA, the CDR3 is TGTGCCAGCAGTAGAAGGGGAGCAGATACGCAGTATTTT.

In its sample, this clonotype was seen many times. The chain combines TRBV7-6 with TRBJ2-7, with a tentative D call TRBD1 (5 bases). Germline V CDR1 and CDR2: SGHVS, FNYEAQ. V was shortened by 1 base and J by 2 bases, with 9 bases between the two germline ends. CDR3 size: 14 residues. The DNA of the CDR3 is TGTGCCAGCAGCTTAGAGCAGGGAACCTACGAGCAGTACTTC. Its protein product is CASSLEQGTYEQYF.

This clonotype was counted ten times or more. The CDR3 protein is CASSSPYPSGTTDTQYF. The DNA for the CDR3 is TGCGCCAGCAGCTCCCCCTACCCCAGCGGGACCACAGATACGCAGTATTTT. The chain uses TRBV5-1 and TRBJ2-3, with 7 bases matching TRBD2. Germline V gene lookup returns CDR1 SGHRS and CDR2 YFSETQ. The CDR3 sequence is 17 residues long. After removal of 3 bases from V and 2 bases from J, the junction contained 12 bases not matched to a gene.

This clonotype was observed many times. The V and J genes are TRBV27 and TRBJ1-1, with D tentatively TRBD1 (6 bases). CDR1 is MNHEY, CDR2 SMNVEV, per germline (reference sequence). The ends were cut back, 6 bases at V and 7 bases at J, with 18 bases in the middle. The CDR3 sequence is 14 residues long. The CDR3 nucleotides are TGTGCCAGCAGGTCTGGGACAATGAGTGGTGAAGCTTTCTTT. As protein: CASRSGTMSGEAFF.

This clonotype was seen repeatedly, ten times or more. The J gene is TRBJ1-5, the V gene TRBV5-1; TRBD1 aligns across 9 bases. CDR3 length equals 14 residues. The V and J ends lost 4 bases and 5 bases, in that order; junction bases with no gene match: 4. CDR1 is SGHRS and CDR2 is YFSETQ in the germline V gene. The CDR3, as DNA: TGCGCCAGCAGCGTGACAGGGGGGGATCAGCCCCAGCATTTT. As protein: CASSVTGGDQPQHF.

Notes on this clonotype: A much more abundant neighbour one base away suggests this may be a read error. The CDR3 is CASSLVPAGGPFF. The CDR3 bases are TGTGCCAGCAGCTTGGTCCCAGCGGGAGGACCGTTCTTC. This chain uses TRBV5-6 with TRBJ2-1; 9 nucleotides match TRBD2. The CDR3 spans 13 residues. The V and J ends lost 0 bases and 15 bases, in that order; junction bases with no gene match: 7. CDR1 is SGHDT, CDR2 YYEEEE, per germline.

The chain combines TRBV9 with TRBJ2-1, with 10 bases matching TRBD2. CDR3 size: 16 residues. Unmatched junction bases numbered 10, after V lost 3 bases and J lost 7 bases. Germline CDR1 and CDR2: SGDLS and YYNGEE. CDR3 sequence (DNA): TGTGCCAGCAGCGCATGGACTAGCGGCGACTCGAATGAGCAGTTCTTC. It specifies CASSAWTSGDSNEQFF.